The rows below give T cell receptor beta chains drawn from one sample of a study of shared clonotypes between healthy human individuals. Sequencing was performed with immunoSEQ multiplex PCR; in TCRdb, only in-frame clones are kept and a portion is missing. This sample carries some 2.1 million clones, roughly 95% of them seen once, and the ten largest clones take roughly 1.7%. The sequenced sample was naive CD8+ T cells from PBMCs. The receptors come from a man aged 18 to 30 in good health. Some clones in this sample may be carry-over from other donors' samples. CDR3s include the opening cysteine and the closing phenylalanine or tryptophan. Fields, in order: D gene, V gene, J gene, clone size, CDR3 DNA, CDR3 protein. A D gene is named only where the DNA matches it firmly. Some rows have no size entry. The others give once, few or many, or a class for an expanded clone.

.	TRBV7-6	TRBJ1-3	.	TGTGCCAGCAGCTTAGGACCGGACTCCTCTGGAAACACCATATATTTT	CASSLGPDSSGNTIYF
.	TRBV28	TRBJ2-4	.	TGTGCCAGCAGTTTATCCCCGGGGTGGGGGCGATATGGGGACATTCAGTACTTC	CASSLSPGWGRYGDIQYF
.	TRBV5-5	TRBJ1-1	once	TGTGCCAGCGGGGGCCAAAGAGATCCTTTGAACACTGAAGCTTTCTTT	CASGGQRDPLNTEAFF
.	TRBV7-9	TRBJ2-7	.	TGTGCCAGCAGCTTAGGAGGGACGGATAGGGAGCAGTACTTC	CASSLGGTDREQYF
.	TRBV27	TRBJ1-2	.	TGTGCCAGCAGCCCCTCCGCGGGACCCCTTCACTATGGCTACACCTTC	CASSPSAGPLHYGYTF
TRBD1	TRBV5-1	TRBJ1-3	.	TGCGCCAGCAGCTTGGACAGGGGGTTAGGAAACACCATATATTTT	CASSLDRGLGNTIYF
.	TRBV6-5	TRBJ1-1	.	TGTGCCAGCAGCCGAAACAGACCCGTGGGCACTGAAGCTTTCTTT	CASSRNRPVGTEAFF
.	TRBV19	TRBJ2-5	.	TGTGCCAGTAGTATAGATGACGAGGTGGAGACCCAGTACTTC	CASSIDDEVETQYF
TRBD1	TRBV11-2	TRBJ2-7	.	TGTGCCAGCAGGCCGCCGGGGGGTGGGACAGGGTACTACGAGCAGTACTTC	CASRPPGGGTGYYEQYF
TRBD2	TRBV9	TRBJ2-1	.	TGTGCCAGCAGCGTGGCGGGAGAACACTACAATGAGCAGTTCTTC	CASSVAGEHYNEQFF
.	TRBV12-2	TRBJ1-1	.	TGTGCAAGTCGCCCCCTCGGTGGGGGTATGAACACTGAAGCTTTCTTT	CASRPLGGGMNTEAFF
TRBD1	TRBV6-7	TRBJ2-7	.	TGTGCCAGCAGTTACTCGAGTGGGACAGGCGCCCGAGGGCACGAGCAGTACTTC	CASSYSSGTGARGHEQYF
.	TRBV5-1	TRBJ2-2	.	TGCGCCAGCAGCCTGTACACCGGGGAGCTGTTTTTT	CASSLYTGELFF
TRBD1	TRBV7-9	TRBJ2-5	.	TGTGCCAGCAGCATAGGGACAGGGGGCGTAGAGACCCAGTACTTC	CASSIGTGGVETQYF
TRBD1	TRBV27	TRBJ2-7	.	TGTGCCAGCAGTTTAAGACAGGGGTTCCACGAGCAGTACTTC	CASSLRQGFHEQYF
TRBD1	TRBV19	TRBJ1-5	.	TGTGCCAGTAGTATGATGGCAGGGGGCGGTCAGCCCCAGCATTTT	CASSMMAGGGQPQHF
.	TRBV6-6	TRBJ2-7	.	TGTGCCAGCAGTTACTCGATAACCTACGAGCAGTACTTC	CASSYSITYEQYF
.	TRBV30	TRBJ1-2	.	TGTGCCTCCCTCCTGAATAGGGGCTTCTATGGCTACACCTTC	CASLLNRGFYGYTF
TRBD2	TRBV15	TRBJ2-5	.	TGTGCCACCAGCCCCGGACTAGCGGGAGTGGAGGCGAGGCAAGAGACCCAGTACTTC	CATSPGLAGVEARQETQYF
TRBD2	TRBV5-1	TRBJ2-1	.	TGCGCCAGCAGTCTAGCGGGGGGCCCCCATAATGAGCAGTTCTTC	CASSLAGGPHNEQFF
TRBD1	TRBV2	TRBJ1-5	.	TGTGCCAGCAGGGACAGGGAAGTAGGCAATCAGCCCCAGCATTTT	CASRDREVGNQPQHF
TRBD1	TRBV6-5	TRBJ2-7	.	TGTGCCAGCAGTCGTCGACAGGGGTCCTACGAGCAGTACTTC	CASSRRQGSYEQYF
.	TRBV7-2	TRBJ2-2	.	TGTGCCAGCAGCTTATTACGGGGTTGGACCGGGGAGCTGTTTTTT	CASSLLRGWTGELFF
TRBD2	TRBV30	TRBJ2-5	.	TGTGCCTGGGAGGGAGGGCAAGAGACCCAGTACTTC	CAWEGGQETQYF
.	TRBV5-8	TRBJ2-1	.	TGTGCCAGCAGCTTGGCTCTAGTCGGTGGCGATGAGCAGTTCTTC	CASSLALVGGDEQFF
.	TRBV11-2	TRBJ2-5	.	TGTGCCAGCAGCCAGCCTGCGAAGCGGGAGACCCAGTACTTC	CASSQPAKRETQYF
.	TRBV21-1	TRBJ1-1	.	TGTGCCAGCAGCAATGACAGAGTAAACACTGAAGCTTTCTTT	CASSNDRVNTEAFF
TRBD1	TRBV4-1	TRBJ1-3	once	TGCGCCAGCAGCTCCCGGGACAGTGGTCCTGGAAACACCATATATTTT	CASSSRDSGPGNTIYF
.	TRBV27	TRBJ1-2	.	TGTGCCAGCAGTCCCGGGAACTATGGCTACACCTTC	CASSPGNYGYTF
TRBD1	TRBV6-5	TRBJ2-1	.	TGTGCCAGCAGCCCCCAACAGGGGTTCTACAATGAGCAGTTCTTC	CASSPQQGFYNEQFF
TRBD2	TRBV7-9	TRBJ2-1	.	TGTGCCAGCGGGAGGGGCTACAATGAGCAGTTCTTC	CASGRGYNEQFF
TRBD2	TRBV27	TRBJ2-5	.	TGTGCCAGCAGTTCCACGCCTAGCGGGAGTAAGACCCAGTACTTC	CASSSTPSGSKTQYF
TRBD1	TRBV11-2	TRBJ1-2	.	TGTGCCAGCAGCTTATTTGGGACAGCAGGTGATGGCTACACCTTC	CASSLFGTAGDGYTF
TRBD1	TRBV4-1	TRBJ2-7	.	TGCGCCAGCAGCCAAGGGGGACAGGGAATCATCCCCTACGAGCAGTACTTC	CASSQGGQGIIPYEQYF
.	TRBV27	TRBJ2-7	few	TGTGCCAGCAGTCCCCCGAGAAAACCCTACGAGCAGTACTTC	CASSPPRKPYEQYF
.	TRBV5-6	TRBJ1-1	.	TGTGCCAGCAGCTTGGTCGGGACCGAAGCTTTCTTT	CASSLVGTEAFF
TRBD2	TRBV7-2	TRBJ2-2	.	TGTGCCAGCAGCTTAGCGGCTAGCGGTAACACCGGGGAGCTGTTTTTT	CASSLAASGNTGELFF
.	TRBV12-5	TRBJ1-3	.	TGTGCTAGTGGTTACGGTTCTGGAAACACCATATATTTT	CASGYGSGNTIYF
.	TRBV30	TRBJ1-2	.	TGTGCCTGGAATAAGGGCGACGGGACGGTGGATGGCTACACCTTC	CAWNKGDGTVDGYTF
.	TRBV25-1	TRBJ2-1	.	TGTGCCACCGAAGCCTACAATGAGCAGTTCTTC	CATEAYNEQFF
.	TRBV7-9	TRBJ1-3	.	TGTGCCAGCAGCTTAGGCTTTAAATCGGGGGAAAACTCTGGAAACACCATATATTTT	CASSLGFKSGENSGNTIYF
.	TRBV29-1	TRBJ1-3	.	TGCAGCGTTGGGGGGGGAAACACCATATATTTT	CSVGGGNTIYF
.	TRBV28	TRBJ2-1	.	TGTGCCAGCAGGTCGCGGGGGCAGACCTACAATGAGCAGTTCTTC	CASRSRGQTYNEQFF
.	TRBV27	TRBJ1-1	.	TGTGCCAGCACCCCAGGGCCTGGCTTCGGGGGGATGAGCACTGAAGCTTTCTTT	CASTPGPGFGGMSTEAFF
TRBD1	TRBV30	TRBJ2-5	.	TGTGCCTGGAGTGTACAGGGGTTTTTAGCGATCAGGGAGACCCAGTACTTC	CAWSVQGFLAIRETQYF
.	TRBV13	TRBJ2-3	.	TGTGCCAGCAGCCCGGGTAGCGGTTACACAGATACGCAGTATTTT	CASSPGSGYTDTQYF
.	TRBV7-9	TRBJ1-2	.	TGTGCCAGCAGCTTAACCAACAGGGATTATGGCTACACCTTC	CASSLTNRDYGYTF
.	TRBV6-1	TRBJ2-7	.	TGTGCCAGCAGTGTAGGGGGACGGTACGAGCAGTACTTC	CASSVGGRYEQYF
TRBD1	TRBV9	TRBJ1-4	.	TGTGCCAGCAGCGTTGGCGTAAGACAGGGGAATGAAAAACTGTTTTTT	CASSVGVRQGNEKLFF
.	TRBV7-6	TRBJ2-4	.	TGTGCCAGCAGCTTAGTGCCGGGAGCCCGGGGGAACATTCAGTACTTC	CASSLVPGARGNIQYF
.	TRBV7-9	TRBJ2-7	.	TGTGCCAGCAGCCTGGGACTGGACTACGAGCAGTACTTC	CASSLGLDYEQYF
TRBD1	TRBV4-1	TRBJ1-5	.	TGCGCCAGCAGCCAAGAAACGGACAGGGTGGATCAGCCCCAGCATTTT	CASSQETDRVDQPQHF
.	TRBV2	TRBJ2-2	.	TGTGCCAGCAACCTACAGGGCCATGGCACCGGGGAGCTGTTTTTT	CASNLQGHGTGELFF
.	TRBV27	TRBJ1-1	.	TGTGCCAGCAGTTTAAGCAGGGGTACTCCCATGAACACTGAAGCTTTCTTT	CASSLSRGTPMNTEAFF